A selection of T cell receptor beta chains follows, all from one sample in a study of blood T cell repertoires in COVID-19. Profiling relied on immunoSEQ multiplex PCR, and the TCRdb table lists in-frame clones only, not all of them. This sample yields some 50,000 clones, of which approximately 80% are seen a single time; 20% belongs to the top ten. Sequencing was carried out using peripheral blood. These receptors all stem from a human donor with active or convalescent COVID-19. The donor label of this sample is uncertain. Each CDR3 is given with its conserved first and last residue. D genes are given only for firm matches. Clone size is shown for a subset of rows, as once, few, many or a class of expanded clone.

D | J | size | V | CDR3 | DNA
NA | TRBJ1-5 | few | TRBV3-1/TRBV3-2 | CASRSGNQPQHF | TGTGCCAGCAGGTCCGGGAATCAGCCCCAGCATTTT
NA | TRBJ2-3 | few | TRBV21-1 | CASSSPRRRTMKEDTQYF | TGTGCCAGCAGCAGCCCCAGACGAAGGACAATGAAGGAAGATACGCAGTATTTT
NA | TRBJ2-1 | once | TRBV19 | CASSITPQAYFYNEQFF | TGTGCCAGTAGTATCACCCCTCAGGCTTATTTTTACAATGAGCAGTTCTTC
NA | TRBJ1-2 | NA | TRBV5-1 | CASSFETGGGYGYTF | TGCGCCAGCAGCTTCGAGACGGGGGGAGGTTATGGCTACACCTTC
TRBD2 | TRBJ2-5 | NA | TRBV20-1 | CSASGLAGVRETQYF | TGCAGTGCTAGTGGACTAGCGGGAGTAAGAGAGACCCAGTACTTC
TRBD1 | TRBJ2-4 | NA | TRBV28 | CARPDRGYTKNIQYF | TGTGCCAGACCCGACAGGGGTTATACCAAAAACATTCAGTACTTC
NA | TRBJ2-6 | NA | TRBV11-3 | CASSLGTDSSGANVLTF | TGTGCCAGCAGCTTAGGGACGGACAGCTCTGGGGCCAACGTCCTGACTTTC
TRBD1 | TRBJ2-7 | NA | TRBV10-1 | CASSEVTGGIHEQYF | TGCGCCAGCAGTGAGGTTACAGGGGGTATCCACGAGCAGTACTTC
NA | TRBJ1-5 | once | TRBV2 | CASGIIGEGPQHF | TGTGCCAGCGGAATTATCGGGGAGGGGCCCCAGCATTTT
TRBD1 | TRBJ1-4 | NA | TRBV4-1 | CASSRPRTGDFEKLFF | TGCGCCAGCAGCCGCCCGAGGACAGGGGATTTTGAAAAACTGTTTTTT
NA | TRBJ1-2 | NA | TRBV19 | CASSRQESSYGYTF | TGTGCCAGTAGTAGACAGGAATCGAGTTATGGCTACACCTTC
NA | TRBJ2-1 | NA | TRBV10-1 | CASSESRTSGEQFF | TGCGCCAGCAGTGAGTCCAGGACTTCGGGGGAGCAGTTCTTC
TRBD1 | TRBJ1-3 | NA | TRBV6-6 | CASARDRGTGNTIYF | TGTGCCAGCGCCAGGGACAGGGGGACTGGAAACACCATATATTTT
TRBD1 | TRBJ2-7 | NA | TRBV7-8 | CASSSTGTGGTEQYF | TGTGCCAGCAGCTCTACCGGGACAGGCGGTACCGAGCAGTACTTC
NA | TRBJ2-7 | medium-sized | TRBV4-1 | CASSQGEDREQYF | TGCGCCAGCAGCCAAGGGGAGGATCGCGAGCAGTACTTC
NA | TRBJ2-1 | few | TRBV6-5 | CASSYGLNVDNEQFF | TGTGCCAGCAGTTACGGACTGAACGTTGACAATGAGCAGTTCTTC
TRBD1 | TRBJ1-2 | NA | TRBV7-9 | CASSWGTGTLGYTF | TGTGCCAGCAGCTGGGGGACAGGGACCCTGGGCTACACCTTC
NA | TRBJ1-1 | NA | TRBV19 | CASSTAQGNTEAFF | TGTGCCAGTAGTACCGCTCAGGGGAACACTGAAGCTTTCTTT
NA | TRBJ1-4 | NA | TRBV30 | CAWRGDEKLFF | TGTGCCTGGAGAGGGGATGAAAAACTGTTTTTT
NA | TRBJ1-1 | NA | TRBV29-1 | CSVPDGQNTEAFF | TGCAGCGTTCCGGACGGACAGAACACTGAAGCTTTCTTT
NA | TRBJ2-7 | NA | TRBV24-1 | CATSDNQGNQYEQYF | TGTGCCACCAGTGATAATCAGGGAAACCAATACGAGCAGTACTTC
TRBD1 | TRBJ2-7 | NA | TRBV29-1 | CSAAGQGFYYF | TGCAGCGCCGCGGGACAGGGTTTTTATTACTTC
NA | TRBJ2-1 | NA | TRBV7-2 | CASSFGGLNEQFF | TGTGCCAGCAGCTTCGGGGGGCTCAATGAGCAGTTCTTC
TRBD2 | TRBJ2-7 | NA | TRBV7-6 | CASTTGASGSTDQYF | TGTGCCAGCACGACCGGGGCTAGCGGGAGTACGGATCAGTACTTC
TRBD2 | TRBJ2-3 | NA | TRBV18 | CASPPGLAGVHADTQYF | TGTGCCAGCCCACCGGGACTAGCGGGAGTGCACGCAGATACGCAGTATTTT
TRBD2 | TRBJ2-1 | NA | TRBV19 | CASSIDGPASGRNEQFF | TGTGCCAGTAGTATAGACGGGCCGGCTAGCGGGAGAAACGAGCAGTTCTTC
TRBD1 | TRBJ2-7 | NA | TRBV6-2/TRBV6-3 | CASSYSWSGTGGYEQYF | TGTGCCAGCAGTTACTCGTGGAGCGGGACAGGGGGGTACGAGCAGTACTTC
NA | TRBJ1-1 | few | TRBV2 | CASKAGTSLNTEAFF | TGTGCCAGCAAGGCAGGGACATCGTTGAACACTGAAGCTTTCTTT